The next 23 T cell receptor beta chains were all read from a single sample in a study of regulatory T cells in long-lasting Graves disease. Arm-PCR of CDR3 regions with iRepertoire HTBI primers generated TCR beta libraries. MiXCR, run by TCRdb on the multiplex PCR reads, gives a single entry per CDR3 protein. The sample carries over 650,000 distinct CDR3 sequences, around 32% recorded once. Time point reported: persistent/refractory GD, antithyroid drugs over 5 years with positive TRAb. The TCR library was prepared using RNA isolated from PBMCs. Here the sequenced sample was peripheral blood mononuclear cells (PBMCs), taken when the disease was refractory, from a patient treated with antithyroid drugs. The source of these receptors is a female donor with Graves disease.

The chain has TRBV20-1 and TRBJ2-7; no clear D. The V gene's germline CDR1 is DFQATT and CDR2 SNEGSKA (reference sequence). V shed 2 bases and J shed 9 bases, with 17 bases lying between them. The CDR3 sequence is 13 residues long. The CDR3 here is CSARTGSSGVQYF. The CDR3 DNA reads TGCAGTGCTAGAACCGGATCCTCGGGTGTGCAGTACTTC.

This clonotype showed up many times. The V call is TRBV6-1, the J call TRBJ2-2, with 7 bases matching TRBD1. V lost 2 bases, J lost 5 bases, and 8 bases stayed unmatched. The length of the CDR3 is 16 residues. Germline CDR1 reads MNHNS; CDR2 reads SASEGT. DNA for the CDR3: TGTGCCAGCAGTGAATGGCCAGGGGGAGTGACCGGGGAGCTGTTTTTT. It encodes CASSEWPGGVTGELFF.

This clonotype occurred a few times. This chain links TRBV4-2 with TRBJ2-5, with a tentative D call TRBD2 (7 bases). This CDR3 has 16 amino acids. Trimming removed 1 base from V and 3 bases from J, with 15 bases in between. Germline V gene sequence: CDR1 LGHNA, CDR2 YNFKEQ. In DNA form, the CDR3 reads TGTGCCAGCAGCCAAGGGTCCGGAGGGGGGGAAGAGACCCAGTACTTC. It encodes CASSQGSGGGEETQYF.

The chain employs TRBV20-1 and TRBJ2-7; 9 bases match TRBD1. The CDR3 length is 12 residues. V dropped 4 bases and J dropped 4; count of bases not matched to a gene: 2. Germline V lookup: CDR1 DFQATT, CDR2 SNEGSKA (reference sequence). The CDR3: CSAKTGGYEQYF. CDR3 nucleotides: TGCAGTGCTAAGACAGGGGGTTACGAGCAGTACTTC.

The chain recombines TRBV19 with TRBJ1-6; no firm D call. The V end lost 2 bases, the J end lost 5 bases, and 4 bases lay between the germline ends. CDR1 and CDR2 from the germline V gene are LNHDA and SQIVND (reference sequence). The CDR3 totals 13 residues. The CDR3 DNA reads as TGTGCCAGTAGTATACGCGATAATTCACCCCTCCACTTT. Translating gives CASSIRDNSPLHF.

This clonotype was detected only a few times. V usage is TRBV6-1 and J usage is TRBJ1-5, with D unclear. Germline V lookup: CDR1 MNHNS, CDR2 SASEGT. This CDR3 is 14 amino acids long. Trimming cost V 6 bases and J 2 bases, with 11 bases left between them. The CDR3: CASSRSGRNQPQHF. In nucleotides, the CDR3 is TGTGCCAGCAGCCGTAGTGGACGCAATCAGCCCCAGCATTTT.

With respect to this clonotype: Likely a read error: the CDR3 ends without its conserved phenylalanine or tryptophan. The rearrangement uses TRBV2 and TRBJ1-2; TRBD1 aligns across 7 bases. Germline V gene data show CDR1 as SNHLY and CDR2 as FYNNEI. The junction had 8 bases not matched to a gene; V was cut back by 11 bases and J by 2 bases. There are 13 residues in the CDR3. The CDR3 protein is CAWYPGQNYGYTS. CDR3 DNA sequence: TGTGCCTGGTACCCGGGACAGAACTATGGCTACACCTCC.

The sample holds a few counts of this clonotype. The rearrangement uses TRBV28 and TRBJ1-6; D is ambiguous. V gave up 5 bases and J gave up 6 bases, with 14 bases separating them. Germline lookup yields CDR1 MDHEN and CDR2 SYDVKM. The CDR3 is 15 amino acids. The CDR3 bases are TGTGCCAGCAGTCCCCCTCCCAGCAGTAATTCACCCCTCCACTTT. Translating gives CASSPPPSSNSPLHF.

This clonotype was counted many times. The V gene is TRBV12-3 or TRBV12-4, the J gene TRBJ1-1, with D possibly being TRBD1 (5 bases). This CDR3 has 13 amino acids. V was clipped by 7 bases and J by 1 base, with 10 bases between them. The CDR3 loop is CASTLTGNTEAFF. The CDR3 DNA follows: TGTGCCAGCACCCTAACAGGGAACACTGAAGCTTTCTTT.

This clonotype showed up just a few times. The V gene is TRBV19, the J gene TRBJ1-2, with a possible D match to TRBD1 (5 bases). Trimming removed 3 bases from V and 4 bases from J, with 15 bases in between. Looked up from germline, CDR1 is LNHDA and CDR2 is SQIVND (reference sequence). The CDR3 consists of 15 residues. The CDR3 nucleotides are TGTGCCAGTAGTATCGTCCGGGACGGACCCTATGGCTACACCTTC. As protein: CASSIVRDGPYGYTF.

This clonotype was found many times. This chain connects TRBV15 to TRBJ2-5, with D uncertain. This CDR3 is built from 12 residues. Germline V CDR1 and CDR2: LNHNV, YYDKDF (reference sequence). The V end was cut by 3 bases, the J end by 4 bases, with 6 bases between. The DNA for the CDR3 is TGTGCCACCAGCAGTTCGGGAGAGACCCAGTACTTC. As protein: CATSSSGETQYF. Looking up the rest from reference TRBV15 and TRBJ2-5 gives the full variable domain: DAMVIQNPRYQVTQFGKPVTLSCSQTLNHNVMYWYQQKSSQAPKLLFHYYDKDFNNEADTPDNFQSRRPNTSFCFLDIRSPGLGDTAMYLCATSSSGETQYFGPGTRLLVL.

The CDR3 here is CSARDPARSNYGYTF. The DNA of the CDR3 is TGCAGTGCTAGAGATCCGGCCAGATCTAACTATGGCTACACCTTC. V usage is TRBV20-1 and J usage is TRBJ1-2, with D unclear. Germline CDR1 reads DFQATT; CDR2 reads SNEGSKA (reference sequence). The CDR3 is 15 amino acids. Trimming took 0 bases from V and 0 from J, leaving 11 bases between them.

This clonotype was detected ten times or more. The J gene is TRBJ1-5, the V gene TRBV28; D is uncertain. The germline V and J ends were trimmed by 1 base and 3 bases, with 10 bases remaining between them. The CDR3 is 15 amino acids. The V gene's germline CDR1 is MDHEN and CDR2 SYDVKM. The DNA for the CDR3 is TGTGCCAGCAGTTTATTGTCAGGTACCAATCAGCCCCAGCATTTT. Translating gives CASSLLSGTNQPQHF.

J is TRBJ1-2 and V is TRBV7-2, with TRBD1 matching over 11 bases. Germline V gene sequence: CDR1 SGHTA, CDR2 FQGNSA. This CDR3 is 14 amino acids long. V was clipped by 5 bases and J by 7 bases; unmatched bases: 6. Here the CDR3 DNA reads TGTGCCAGCAGCCAAAGGGACAGGGGGGCTGGCTACACCTTC. Translation: CASSQRDRGAGYTF.

Here the CDR3 reads CASSQDAGSNTEAFF. The DNA of the CDR3 is TGTGCCAGCAGCCAAGATGCGGGATCGAACACTGAAGCTTTCTTT. J is TRBJ1-1 and V is TRBV14; D uncertain. This CDR3 spans 15 amino acids. V dropped 0 bases and J dropped 1 base, with 9 bases sitting between them. Germline V CDR1 and CDR2: SGHDN, FVKESK.

The rearrangement joins TRBV7-9 to TRBJ2-2; the D is unclear. With 6 bases removed from V and 4 bases from J, the gap between germline ends came to 18 bases. The CDR3 loop spans 16 amino acids. Germline lookup yields CDR1 SEHNR and CDR2 FQNEAQ (reference sequence). This CDR3 is CASSPSPSLGTGELFF. For the CDR3, the DNA is TGTGCCAGCAGTCCCTCCCCCTCGTTGGGCACCGGGGAGCTGTTTTTT.

In its sample, this clonotype was seen a few times. The CDR3 sequence: CASSTQPGQGISNQPQHF. CDR3 DNA: TGTGCCAGTAGTACCCAACCGGGACAGGGGATTAGCAATCAGCCCCAGCATTTT. The V and J genes are TRBV19 and TRBJ1-5; TRBD1 agrees at 10 bases. From germline, CDR1 is LNHDA and CDR2 SQIVND (reference sequence). This CDR3 comprises 18 residues. V gave up 4 bases and J gave up 0 bases; unmatched junction bases: 9.

This clonotype was detected a few times. The chain uses TRBV12-3 or TRBV12-4 and TRBJ1-3; the match to TRBD1 covers 7 bases. Trimming took 6 bases from V and 14 from J; bases not matched to a gene: 13. The CDR3 runs to 13 residues. The DNA of the CDR3 is TGTGCCAGCAGAGCAAACTACCGGGACAGCGTATATTTT. Protein: CASRANYRDSVYF.

The chain links TRBV30 to TRBJ2-7; D ambiguous. Trimming left V 2 bases short and J 5 bases short, with 13 bases between. In germline, CDR1 is GTSNPN, CDR2 SVGIG (reference sequence). CDR3 size: 13 residues. CDR3 nucleotide sequence: TGTGCCTGGAGTCGAGCGCTGGGCGACGAGCAGTACTTC. Encoded protein: CAWSRALGDEQYF.

The chain carries TRBV7-2 and TRBJ1-1; D is unresolved. V lost 1 base and J 2 bases, leaving 11 bases between the germline ends. CDR3 size: 15 residues. Germline V lookup: CDR1 SGHTA, CDR2 FQGNSA. The CDR3 loop reads CASSLDRPGNTEAFF. Here the CDR3 DNA reads TGTGCCAGCAGCTTAGACAGACCGGGAAACACTGAAGCTTTCTTT.

V and J are TRBV27 and TRBJ1-2; TRBD1 might be the D (5 bases). Germline CDR1 reads MNHEY; CDR2 reads SMNVEV (reference sequence). Trimming cost V 5 bases and J 5 bases, with 15 bases left between them. The CDR3 sequence is 14 residues long. The CDR3 DNA reads TGTGCCAGCAGTCACCTAGGCGGGGCTTATGGCTACACCTTC. Its translation: CASSHLGGAYGYTF.

This clonotype was seen at least ten times. The chain is built from TRBV6-1 and TRBJ2-7, with D possibly TRBD1 on 6 matching bases. The length of the CDR3 is 14 residues. Between the trimmed V and J ends, which lost 2 bases and 1 base, there was a span of 9 bases. CDR1 and CDR2 (germline): MNHNS, SASEGT. The CDR3 here is CASSEQQGSYEQYF. CDR3 bases: TGTGCCAGCAGTGAACAGCAGGGGTCCTACGAGCAGTACTTC.

This clonotype was counted many times. This rearrangement joins TRBV28 to TRBJ2-7, with D possibly matching TRBD1 (6 bases). V was clipped by 4 bases and J by 4 bases, with 17 bases between them. Germline V lookup: CDR1 MDHEN, CDR2 SYDVKM. CDR3 length: 15 amino acids. The CDR3 protein is CASSSPPMGHYEQYF. The CDR3 DNA reads as TGTGCCAGCAGTTCTCCGCCCATGGGACATTACGAGCAGTACTTC.